The next 30 T cell receptor beta chains were all read from a single sample in a study of T cell changes during pregnancy in multiple sclerosis. Profiling relied on immunoSEQ multiplex PCR, and the TCRdb table lists in-frame clones only, not all of them. This table holds some 50,000 clones, 90% found once. The sample in question was peripheral blood, obtained in the first trimester of pregnancy. The receptors come from a female donor in good health, enrolled as a control in a pregnancy study.

The rearrangement links TRBV7-2 to TRBJ1-5, with D perhaps matching TRBD1 (5 bases). Germline V CDR1 and CDR2: SGHTA, FQGNSA. With 1 base removed from V and 4 bases from J, the gap between germline ends came to 20 bases. This CDR3 is built from 18 residues. This CDR3 is CASSLVMAGSLGNQPQHF. In nucleotides, the CDR3 is TGTGCCAGCAGCTTAGTAATGGCAGGGTCCTTAGGAAATCAGCCCCAGCATTTT. The variable domain in full, completed from reference TRBV7-2 and TRBJ1-5, reads GAGVSQSPSNKVTEKGKDVELRCDPISGHTALYWYRQSLGQGLEFLIYFQGNSAPDKSGLPSDRFSAERTGGSVSTLTIQRTQQEDSAVYLCASSLVMAGSLGNQPQHFGDGTRLSIL.

The J gene is TRBJ2-2, the V gene TRBV7-6; D unclear. Germline CDR1 is SGHVS and CDR2 is FNYEAQ. V lost 0 bases and J 3 bases, leaving 5 bases between the germline ends. The CDR3 extends over 14 amino acids. DNA for the CDR3: TGTGCCAGCAGCTTAGCGTCCTACACCGGGGAGCTGTTTTTT. Its protein is CASSLASYTGELFF.

This clone was found once. This chain uses TRBV5-6 with TRBJ2-4; TRBD1 matches 7 bases. Losses at the gene ends were 6 bases for V and 6 bases for J; bases not matched to a gene: 9. Germline lookup yields CDR1 SGHDT and CDR2 YYEEEE. The CDR3 is 14 amino acids. CDR3 DNA: TGTGCCAGCAACCCTGGACAGGTCCCAAACATTCAGTACTTC. It specifies CASNPGQVPNIQYF.

This chain uses TRBV5-6 with TRBJ1-4; 8 bases fit TRBD1. Trimming removed 4 bases from V and 4 bases from J; junction bases left unmatched: 6. The CDR3 length is 15 residues. CDR1 SGHDT and CDR2 YYEEEE come from the germline V gene. The CDR3 DNA sequence: TGTGCCAGCAGCGGACAGGGTTCTTTTAATGAAAAACTGTTTTTT. As protein: CASSGQGSFNEKLFF.

The gene calls are TRBV7-3 and TRBJ2-2; 10 bases align to TRBD2. V dropped 2 bases and J dropped 6; count of bases not matched to a gene: 6. The germline V gene has CDR1 SGHTA and CDR2 FQGTGA. This CDR3 region has 16 residues. The CDR3 bases are TGTGCCAGCAGCTTAGGGGGCCTAGCGGGAGCCGGGGAGCTGTTTTTT. Its protein product is CASSLGGLAGAGELFF.

This clone is a singleton in its sample. The V and J genes are TRBV19 and TRBJ1-2; perhaps TRBD1 as D (6 bases). CDR1 and CDR2 from the germline V gene are LNHDA and SQIVND (reference sequence). CDR3 size: 15 residues. Trimming removed 7 bases from V and 4 bases from J, with 19 bases in between. CDR3 sequence reads: CASNLNRDMGYGYTF. The CDR3 DNA reads TGTGCCAGTAACCTTAACCGGGACATGGGCTATGGCTACACCTTC.

The J gene is TRBJ1-1, the V gene TRBV2; D unclear. The CDR3 totals 13 residues. Trimming left V 8 bases short and J 10 bases short, with 20 bases between. The germline CDR1 and CDR2 sequences are SNHLY and FYNNEI. CDR3 sequence reads: CASESGFSAGAFF. CDR3 nucleotides: TGTGCCAGCGAATCAGGTTTTTCCGCTGGAGCTTTCTTT.

The chain carries TRBV7-6 and TRBJ2-6, with TRBD1 matching 8 bases. This CDR3 is built from 16 residues. V shed 5 bases and J 2 bases; nucleotides not matched to a gene: 5. Looked up from germline, CDR1 is SGHVS and CDR2 is FNYEAQ. The CDR3 nucleotides are TGTGCCAGCAGCGTCCAACAGGGGGCTGGGGCCAACGTCCTGACTTTC. Translated, it gives CASSVQQGAGANVLTF.

The rearrangement links TRBV6-1 to TRBJ2-3; 8 bases are shared with TRBD1. V lost 2 bases, J lost 4 bases, and 5 bases stayed unmatched. The V gene's germline CDR1 is MNHNS and CDR2 SASEGT. The CDR3 length is 15 residues. Written as DNA, the CDR3 is TGTGCCAGCAGTGAATGGACAGGGAAGGCAGATACGCAGTATTTT. This encodes CASSEWTGKADTQYF.

The chain couples TRBV19 to TRBJ2-2; D might be TRBD2 (5 bases). Germline values: CDR1 LNHDA, CDR2 SQIVND (reference sequence). V lost 5 bases and J lost 1, with 14 bases in between. This CDR3 has 16 residues. The CDR3 DNA is TGTGCCAGTAGTCCGTGGAGCGGTAAGAACACCGGGGAGCTGTTTTTT. It encodes CASSPWSGKNTGELFF.

The rearrangement joins TRBV10-3 to TRBJ1-1, with 8 nucleotides matching TRBD1. V shed 3 bases and J 4 bases; nucleotides not matched to a gene: 7. The length of the CDR3 is 15 residues. Germline-derived CDR1 and CDR2 are ENHRY and SYGVKD. The CDR3 is CAISERTGTFTEAFF. CDR3 DNA sequence: TGTGCCATCAGTGAAAGGACAGGGACATTCACTGAAGCTTTCTTT.

This clone was counted between two and nine times. The CDR3 DNA reads as TGTGCCAGCAGTTCGCTCCGGGAGGGGATCATGAACACTGAAGCTTTCTTT. This codes for CASSSLREGIMNTEAFF. The rearrangement uses TRBV28 and TRBJ1-1; D perhaps matches TRBD1 (5 bases). The germline V gene encodes CDR1 MDHEN and CDR2 SYDVKM. The V end was cut by 4 bases, the J end by 0 bases, with 18 bases between. This CDR3 is built from 17 residues. Variable domain in full (rest from reference TRBV28 and TRBJ1-1): DVKVTQSSRYLVKRTGEKVFLECVQDMDHENMFWYRQDPGLGLRLIYFSYDVKMKEKGDIPEGYSVSREKKERFSLILESASTNQTSMYLCASSSLREGIMNTEAFFGQGTRLTVV.

The chain uses TRBV4-3 and TRBJ1-2; D may be TRBD1 (5 bases). The germline gives CDR1 LGHNA, CDR2 YSLEER. V lost 0 bases, J lost 8 bases, and 19 bases lay in between. This CDR3 is built from 16 residues. In DNA, the CDR3 is TGCGCCAGCAGCCAAGAGTCGGCGGGGCGCATAGGCGGCTACACCTTC. This codes for CASSQESAGRIGGYTF.

The chain links TRBV19 to TRBJ2-7; D possibly corresponds to TRBD2 (6 bases). The V end lost 2 bases, the J end lost 0 bases, and 11 bases lay between the germline ends. Germline loops: CDR1 LNHDA, CDR2 SQIVND (reference sequence). The length of the CDR3 is 15 residues. CDR3 sequence: CASSISGGISYEQYF. As DNA, the CDR3 is TGTGCCAGTAGTATATCCGGCGGGATCTCCTACGAGCAGTACTTC.

This chain joins TRBV19 and TRBJ1-5, with 9 bases fitting TRBD1. This CDR3 comprises 14 residues. CDR1 is LNHDA and CDR2 is SQIVND in the germline V gene (reference sequence). The V gene end was trimmed by 5 bases and the J gene end by 7 bases; junction bases not matched to a gene: 6. For the CDR3, the DNA is TGTGCCAGTAGTTCAGCGGACAGGGGCCAGCCCCAGCATTTT. Translation gives CASSSADRGQPQHF.

The chain links TRBV2 to TRBJ2-7; TRBD2 aligns across 8 bases. The CDR3 loop spans 15 amino acids. Germline loops: CDR1 SNHLY, CDR2 FYNNEI. V lost 6 bases, J lost 0 bases, and 7 bases stayed unmatched. CDR3 coding DNA: TGTGCCAGCAGGGCCGGACTAGCCCACTCCTACGAGCAGTACTTC. It codes for CASRAGLAHSYEQYF.

This chain joins TRBV5-1 and TRBJ2-7; 14 bases line up with TRBD2. The V segment lost 2 bases and the J segment 0 bases; nucleotides outside the gene matches: 4. The CDR3 contains 17 residues. The V gene's germline CDR1 is SGHRS and CDR2 YFSETQ. CDR3 loop: CASSLGTSGRNSYEQYF. DNA of the CDR3: TGCGCCAGCAGCTTAGGGACTAGCGGGAGAAACTCCTACGAGCAGTACTTC.

The chain has TRBV5-1 and TRBJ2-2, with 8 bases fitting TRBD1. CDR3 length: 14 residues. V lost 8 bases, J lost 6 bases, and 9 bases stayed unmatched. CDR1 SGHRS and CDR2 YFSETQ come from the germline V gene. CDR3 coding DNA: TGCGCCAGTCGCCCCCTGGACAGGGCCGGGGAGCTGTTTTTT. Translation gives CASRPLDRAGELFF. Full variable domain (remainder filled in from reference TRBV5-1 and TRBJ2-2): KAGVTQTPRYLIKTRGQQVTLSCSPISGHRSVSWYQQTPGQGLQFLFEYFSETQRNKGNFPGRFSGRQFSNSRSEMNVSTLELGDSALYLCASRPLDRAGELFFGEGSRLTVL.

The rearrangement joins TRBV6-6 to TRBJ2-5, with 12 bases aligning to TRBD2. This CDR3 comprises 15 residues. Germline V lookup: CDR1 MNHNY, CDR2 SVGAGI (reference sequence). V lost 6 bases to trimming and J lost 3 bases; unmatched junction nucleotides: 5. This CDR3 reads CASRPRLAGEETQYF. The CDR3 bases are TGTGCCAGCAGACCGCGACTAGCGGGGGAAGAGACCCAGTACTTC.

The CDR3 loop reads CASSIGSTGTYEAFF. For the CDR3, the DNA is TGTGCCAGTAGTATAGGATCGACAGGGACCTATGAAGCTTTCTTT. The chain recombines TRBV19 with TRBJ1-1; 7 bases are a match to TRBD1. V was clipped by 1 base and J by 7 bases; unmatched bases: 9. The CDR3 covers 15 residues. CDR1 and CDR2 from the germline V gene are LNHDA and SQIVND (reference sequence).

The V gene is TRBV29-1, the J gene TRBJ1-1; 7 nucleotides align to TRBD1. This CDR3 spans 13 amino acids. Germline V lookup: CDR1 SQVTM, CDR2 ANQGSEA. V shed 8 bases, J shed 3 bases, and the junction held 9 bases outside the gene matches. CDR3 in amino acids: CSTSTGMHTEAFF. DNA of the CDR3: TGCAGCACATCGACAGGGATGCACACTGAAGCTTTCTTT.

This rearrangement joins TRBV14 to TRBJ2-5; D perhaps matches TRBD2 (6 bases). The CDR3 is made up of 15 amino acids. Trimming removed 4 bases from V and 2 bases from J, with 14 bases in between. CDR1 and CDR2 (germline): SGHDN, FVKESK. The CDR3 here is CASSLYEGLQETQYF. The CDR3 DNA sequence: TGTGCCAGCAGCCTCTACGAGGGACTGCAAGAGACCCAGTACTTC.

In this sample, this clone turned up once. The gene calls are TRBV6-1 and TRBJ2-7, with 10 bases fitting TRBD1. The germline CDR1 and CDR2 sequences are MNHNS and SASEGT. Losses at the gene ends were 7 bases for V and 0 bases for J; bases not matched to a gene: 6. This CDR3 spans 15 amino acids. The CDR3 bases are TGTGCCAGCACCTTGGGACAGGGGCTCTCCTACGAGCAGTACTTC. Amino acid sequence: CASTLGQGLSYEQYF.

The chain couples TRBV18 to TRBJ2-1; D may be TRBD1 (6 bases). Germline loops: CDR1 KGHSH, CDR2 LQKENI. CDR3 length: 15 residues. Trimming stripped 0 bases from V and 8 bases from J, with 14 bases between. DNA of the CDR3: TGTGCCAGCTCACCACCGCTACAGGGTCCCCATGAGCAGTTCTTC. Amino acids: CASSPPLQGPHEQFF.

This chain joins TRBV5-6 and TRBJ2-7; 8 nucleotides match TRBD2. The CDR3 has 14 residues. Germline CDR1 is SGHDT and CDR2 is YYEEEE. The V and J ends lost 4 bases and 4 bases, in that order; junction bases with no gene match: 7. CDR3 DNA: TGTGCCAGCAGCCACCTCGGACTAGCTTACGAGCAGTACTTC. Protein product: CASSHLGLAYEQYF.

The chain employs TRBV5-1 and TRBJ2-3; 9 nucleotides agree with TRBD2. The CDR3 extends over 14 amino acids. The J segment lost 4 bases and the V segment lost 2 bases, leaving 2 bases of the junction unmatched. CDR1 is SGHRS and CDR2 is YFSETQ in the germline V gene. The CDR3, as DNA: TGCGCCAGCAGCTTTAGCGGGGGTGCAGATACGCAGTATTTT. It translates to CASSFSGGADTQYF.

The chain employs TRBV18 and TRBJ2-3; TRBD1 aligns across 7 bases. With 4 bases clipped from V and 2 bases from J, the junction kept 6 bases outside the gene matches. This CDR3 is 15 amino acids long. Germline V gene lookup returns CDR1 KGHSH and CDR2 LQKENI. As DNA, the CDR3 is TGTGCCAGCTCACTTGGGGACAGATCCACAGATACGCAGTATTTT. Its translation is CASSLGDRSTDTQYF.

V usage is TRBV5-4 and J usage is TRBJ1-2; 7 bases match TRBD1. The V and J ends lost 2 bases and 2 bases, in that order; junction bases with no gene match: 12. Germline V gives CDR1 SGHNT, CDR2 YYREEE (reference sequence). The CDR3 is 17 residues long. The CDR3 nucleotides read TGTGCCAGCAGCTTTCAGGGACAGATATTCACGAACTATGGCTACACCTTC. Its protein product is CASSFQGQIFTNYGYTF.

The CDR3 sequence: CASSPKTGANTEAFF. The CDR3, as DNA: TGCGCCAGCAGCCCTAAGACAGGGGCGAACACTGAAGCTTTCTTT. The rearrangement uses TRBV4-3 and TRBJ1-1; 8 bases map to TRBD1. With 4 bases clipped from V and 1 base from J, the junction kept 5 bases outside the gene matches. This CDR3 spans 15 amino acids. Germline CDR1 reads LGHNA; CDR2 reads YSLEER.

This clone has just one count. This chain links TRBV7-2 with TRBJ2-1, with 9 bases aligning to TRBD2. V was clipped by 2 bases and J by 3 bases; unmatched bases: 11. Germline V gives CDR1 SGHTA, CDR2 FQGNSA. CDR3 length: 18 amino acids. In DNA form, the CDR3 reads TGTGCCAGCAGCTTAAAGGGGGGTAGCGGGAGTGGCTACAATGAGCAGTTCTTC. It codes for CASSLKGGSGSGYNEQFF. The full variable domain, with the rest looked up from reference TRBV7-2 and TRBJ2-1, is GAGVSQSPSNKVTEKGKDVELRCDPISGHTALYWYRQSLGQGLEFLIYFQGNSAPDKSGLPSDRFSAERTGGSVSTLTIQRTQQEDSAVYLCASSLKGGSGSGYNEQFFGPGTRLTVL.